This T cell receptor beta chain originates from a study of blood T cell repertoires in COVID-19. Between the trimmed V and J ends, which lost 4 bases and 0 bases, there was a span of 18 bases. Germline V gives CDR1 KGHSH, CDR2 LQKENI. The CDR3 sequence is 17 residues long. The assay was immunoSEQ multiplex PCR, and TCRdb's table has in-frame clones only and misses some. Among about 74,000 clones listed, approximately 80% were seen once. This clone was found once. The origin of this receptor is a human donor in a cohort sampled during active COVID-19. Sequencing used peripheral blood. The gene calls are TRBV18 and TRBJ1-2, with D possibly matching TRBD1 (5 bases). This chain's CDR3 is CASSLDSLLTTNYGYTF. CDR3 coding DNA: TGTGCCAGCTCACTTGACAGCCTACTTACAACTAACTATGGCTACACCTTC.